At least ten counts were recorded for the clone carrying this T cell receptor beta chain. Its matching antigen is unknown. The CDR3 loop spans 14 amino acids. The germline V gene has CDR1 WSHSY and CDR2 SAAADI. The trim removed 8 bases at V and 8 bases at J, leaving 12 bases unmatched. Fixed numbers of PBMC received varying amounts of KT2 cells. This record comes from a study of quantifying T cell responses using KT2 cells. Across the whole study: RNA was reverse transcribed with TCR alpha and beta constant-region primers. The second PCR was a qPCR stopped at a predetermined fluorescence threshold.

An oligo carrying a UMI was ligated to the cDNA 3' end. An equimolar mix of RC1.1 and RC1.2 primed the beta chain across TRBC1 and TRBC2. MiXCR was run by TCRdb on the UMI-ligation and nested PCR reads, yielding one entry per CDR3 protein. The table includes 25,000 to 35,000 distinct CDR3 sequences, 9% to 12% detected once. Whole-study results and caveats: KT2 sequence counts showed saturation when very many KT2 cells were spiked in. Counts of KT2 alpha and beta sequences rose linearly with the number of KT2 cells added.

Sequencing was carried out using PBMCs spiked with cells of the T cell clone KT2. This TCR came from a human donor. The chain has TRBV10-2 and TRBJ2-1; the match to TRBD2 covers 7 bases. As DNA, the CDR3 is TGCGCCAGCCTGGGGGGGTATCCCCAAGATGAGCAGTTCTTC. It codes for CASLGGYPQDEQFF.